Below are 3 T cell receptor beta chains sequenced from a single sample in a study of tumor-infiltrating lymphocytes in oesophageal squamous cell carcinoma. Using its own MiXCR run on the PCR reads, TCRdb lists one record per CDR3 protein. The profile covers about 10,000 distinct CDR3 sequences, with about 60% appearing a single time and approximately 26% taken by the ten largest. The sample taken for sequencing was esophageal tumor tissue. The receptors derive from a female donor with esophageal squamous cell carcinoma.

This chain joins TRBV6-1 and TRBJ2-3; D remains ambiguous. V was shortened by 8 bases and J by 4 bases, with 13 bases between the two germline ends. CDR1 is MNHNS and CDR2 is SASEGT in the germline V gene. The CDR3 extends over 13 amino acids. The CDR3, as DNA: TGTGCCAGCTGCCGGGTTCAGGCAGATACGCAGTATTTT. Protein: CASCRVQADTQYF.

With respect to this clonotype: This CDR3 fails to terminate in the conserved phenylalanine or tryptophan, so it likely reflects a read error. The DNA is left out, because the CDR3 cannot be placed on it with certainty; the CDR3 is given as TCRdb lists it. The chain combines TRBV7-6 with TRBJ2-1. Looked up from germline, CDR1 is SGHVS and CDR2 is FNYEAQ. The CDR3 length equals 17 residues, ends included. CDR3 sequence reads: CASSSPPTRSRDPVLRA.

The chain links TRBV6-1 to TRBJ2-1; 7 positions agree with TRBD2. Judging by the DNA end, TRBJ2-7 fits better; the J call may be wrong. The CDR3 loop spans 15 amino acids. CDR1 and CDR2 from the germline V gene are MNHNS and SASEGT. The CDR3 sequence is CASSEFRTSFYEQYF. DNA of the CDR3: TGTGCCAGCAGTGAATTTAGGACTAGTTTCTACGAGCAGTACTTC.